This T cell receptor beta chain was documented in a study of control samples from healthy donors and cancer patients. This table comes from immunoSEQ multiplex PCR, and its TCRdb copy is limited to in-frame clones, with some not included. Of about 120,000 clones in the sample, 93% were seen once. With V trimmed by 0 bases and J by 2 bases, 4 bases remained unmatched. The CDR3 length is 16 residues. Germline-derived CDR1 and CDR2 are LGHNA and YNFKEQ. Sequencing used blood. The sequence was obtained from a man in his thirties or forties in good health. The V gene is TRBV4-2, the J gene TRBJ1-2; 9 nucleotides agree with TRBD1. The CDR3 bases are TGTGCCAGCAGCCAAGAGCTCGGACAGGGGAACTATGGCTACACCTTC. Translation: CASSQELGQGNYGYTF.